This T cell receptor (beta chain) came from a study of control samples from healthy donors and cancer patients. The CDR3 loop spans 15 amino acids. The germline V gene has CDR1 MNHNS and CDR2 SASEGT. The V end lost 1 base, the J end lost 4 bases, and 14 bases lay between the germline ends. The protocol was immunoSEQ multiplex PCR, while the TCRdb copy is restricted to in-frame clones and leaves out a portion. The sample includes about 83,000 clones, about nine tenths of them seen just once. This receptor was taken from a man over 45 in good health. The chain uses TRBV6-1 and TRBJ2-7; D unresolved. Sequences were obtained from blood. The CDR3 DNA is TGTGCCAGCAGTGAAGTCAATTGGGGTCCTTACGAGCAGTACTTC. Protein sequence: CASSEVNWGPYEQYF.